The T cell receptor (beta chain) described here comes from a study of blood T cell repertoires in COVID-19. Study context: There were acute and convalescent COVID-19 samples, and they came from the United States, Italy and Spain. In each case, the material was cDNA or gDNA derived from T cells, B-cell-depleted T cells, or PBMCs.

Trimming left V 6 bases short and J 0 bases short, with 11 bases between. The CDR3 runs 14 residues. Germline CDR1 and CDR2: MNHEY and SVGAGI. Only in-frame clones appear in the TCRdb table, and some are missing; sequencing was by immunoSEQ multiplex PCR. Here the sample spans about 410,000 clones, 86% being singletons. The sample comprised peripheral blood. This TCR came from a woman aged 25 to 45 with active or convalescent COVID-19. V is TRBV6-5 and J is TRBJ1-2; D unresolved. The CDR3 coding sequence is TGTGCCAGCAGCCGGTCCGGGACTAACTATGGCTACACCTTC. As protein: CASSRSGTNYGYTF.